The following is a TCR beta chain sequence with its context. It has no known antigen specificity. Base quality data are lacking; no much larger clone is found one base away. The library relied on the immunoSEQ multiplex PCR assay. TCRdb provides this immuneACCESS table in a form limited to in-frame rearrangements. Some clones are lacking; in checked studies, under half of them reflect an unresolved V gene, and why the rest are absent is not known. The sample data list 50,000 to 75,000 clones, and about 91% of these were observed just once. The leading ten clones occupy approximately 15% of the sample. This record belongs to a study of PD-1 blockade in mismatch repair-deficient tumors (dated by TCRdb to the late 2010s). With respect to the entire study: Between late 2013 and September 2016, the trial enrolled around 91 consecutive patients with approximately 11 mismatch repair-deficient cancer types, every one of whom had been previously treated and was progressing. Tumor-associated T cell clones were tracked in the peripheral blood of patients responding to PD-1 blockade by deep sequencing of TCR CDR3 regions. Beyond this particular receptor, the publication reports: Rapid expansion after pembrolizumab followed by contraction, generally before radiologic responses, was shown by tumor-resident clones, which were often undetectable in blood before treatment.

For each enrolled patient, mismatch repair deficiency was established using either polymerase chain reaction or immunohistochemistry. TCR sequencing was performed for a few patients who responded to pembrolizumab therapy. The phase II trial prospectively evaluated PD-1 blockade with pembrolizumab in advanced mismatch repair-deficient cancers, independent of tissue of origin. Peripheral blood T cell samples were gathered serially, both before PD-1 blockade started and at multiple time points afterward. Blood sampling times were expressed in weeks after the first pembrolizumab dose. CDR1 and CDR2, looked up from the germline V gene, are MNHNS and SASEGT. The trim is 2 bases for V and 11 bases for J, with a gap of 7 bases between the germline ends. The CDR3, cysteine through phenylalanine, is 12 amino acids long. Just CDR3 DNA is preserved here, 36 bases in frame from base 1.

The rearranged chain carries TRBV6-1 and TRBJ2-6; TRBD1 is a possible D gene, resting on 6 matching bases. The sequence was collected from an adult with mismatch repair-deficient cancer. Sequencing was performed on peripheral blood, taken 52 weeks after starting pembrolizumab. The sequenced DNA is TGTGCCAGCAGTGAAAACAGGGACGTCCTGACTTTC. It translates as CASSENRDVLTF.